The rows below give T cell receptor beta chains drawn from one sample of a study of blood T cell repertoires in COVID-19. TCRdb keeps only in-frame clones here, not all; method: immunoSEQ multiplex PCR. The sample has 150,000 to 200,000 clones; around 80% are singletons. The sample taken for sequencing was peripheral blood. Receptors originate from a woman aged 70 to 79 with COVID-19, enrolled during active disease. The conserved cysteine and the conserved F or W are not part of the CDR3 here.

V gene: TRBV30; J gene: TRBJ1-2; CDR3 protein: AWSPDRNYGYT
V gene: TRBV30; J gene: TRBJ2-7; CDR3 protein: AWSEEAGQDEQY
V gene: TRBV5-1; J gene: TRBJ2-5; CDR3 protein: ASSLEGTGRETQY
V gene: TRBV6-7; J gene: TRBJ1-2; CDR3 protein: ASSPSGYGYT
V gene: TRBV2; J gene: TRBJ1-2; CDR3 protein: ASSPGVYGYT
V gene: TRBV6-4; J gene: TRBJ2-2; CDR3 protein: ASSRQGSFTGELF
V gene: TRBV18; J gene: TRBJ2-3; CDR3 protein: ASSPPQADTQY
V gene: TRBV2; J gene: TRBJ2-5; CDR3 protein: ASSEIKGEETQY
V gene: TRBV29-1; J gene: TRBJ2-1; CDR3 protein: SVEWASGRVLEQF
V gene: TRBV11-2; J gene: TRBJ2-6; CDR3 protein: ASSLSVSGANVLT
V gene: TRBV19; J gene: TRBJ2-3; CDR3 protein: ASSERTSGTPDTQY
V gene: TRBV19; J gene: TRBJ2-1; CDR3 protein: ASSRSSSGGGYNEQF
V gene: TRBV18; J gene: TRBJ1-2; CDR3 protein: ASSPPKTGYYGYT
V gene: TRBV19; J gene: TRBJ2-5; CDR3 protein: ASTGSGSGETQY
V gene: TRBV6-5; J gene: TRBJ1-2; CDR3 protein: ASSYWARGVYGYT
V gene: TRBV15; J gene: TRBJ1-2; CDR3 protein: ATSRDGGYT
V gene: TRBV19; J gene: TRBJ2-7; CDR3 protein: ASRLRPGTSDEQY
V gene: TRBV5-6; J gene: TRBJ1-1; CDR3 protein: ASTLREIMNTEAF
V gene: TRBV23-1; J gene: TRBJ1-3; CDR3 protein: ASSQADFSPPPGAGNTIY
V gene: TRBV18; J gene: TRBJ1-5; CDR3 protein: ASGTDRAPNQPQH
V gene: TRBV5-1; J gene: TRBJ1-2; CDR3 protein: ASSLQDIDGYT
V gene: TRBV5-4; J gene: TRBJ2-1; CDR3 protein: ASSRQGAPEQF
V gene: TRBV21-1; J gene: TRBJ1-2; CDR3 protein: ASSIERMRYGYT
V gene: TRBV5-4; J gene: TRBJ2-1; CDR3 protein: ASSLGHRGPNEQF
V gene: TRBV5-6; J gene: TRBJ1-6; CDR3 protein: ASSLRQGIYNSPLH
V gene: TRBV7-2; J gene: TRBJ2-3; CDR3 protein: ASSLALAPSTDTQY
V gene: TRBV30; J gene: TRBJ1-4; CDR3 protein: AWSAQTGTKLF
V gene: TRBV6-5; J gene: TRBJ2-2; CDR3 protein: ASHDRTNTGELF
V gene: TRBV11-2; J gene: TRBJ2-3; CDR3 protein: ASSFALDRDRVIDTQY
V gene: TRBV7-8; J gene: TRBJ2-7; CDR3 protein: ASSQALAGGANEQY
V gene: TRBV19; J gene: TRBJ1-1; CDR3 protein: ASTSFGNTEAF
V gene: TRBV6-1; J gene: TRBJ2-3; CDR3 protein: ASSEASRSTDTQY
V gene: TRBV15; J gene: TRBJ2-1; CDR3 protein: ATSRDVGTPYNEQF
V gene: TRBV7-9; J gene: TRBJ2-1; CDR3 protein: ASSPLGGENNEQF
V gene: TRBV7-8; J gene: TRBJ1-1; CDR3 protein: ASSYSLGGGAF
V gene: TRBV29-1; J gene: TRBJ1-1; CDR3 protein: SWGGRGTEAF
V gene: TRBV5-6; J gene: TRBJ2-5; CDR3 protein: ASSLLAGNQETQY
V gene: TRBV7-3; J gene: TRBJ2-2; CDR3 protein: ASSFLLGTGELF
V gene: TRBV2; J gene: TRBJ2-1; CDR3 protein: ASGRPGLVGNEQF
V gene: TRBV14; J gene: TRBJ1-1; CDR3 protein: ASSPRSGGTAMNTEAF
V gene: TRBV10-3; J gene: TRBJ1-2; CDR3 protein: AISVTTGTRGYT
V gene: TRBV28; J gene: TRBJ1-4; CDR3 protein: ASSKGVTNEKLF
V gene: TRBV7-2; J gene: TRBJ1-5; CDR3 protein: ASSLGQGGQPQH
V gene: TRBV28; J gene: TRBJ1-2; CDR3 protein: ASTLTGQYGYT